Below are 21 T cell receptor beta chains sequenced from a single sample in a study of T cell repertoires in cytomegalovirus infection. Their antigens remain unidentified. TCRdb re-called the reads with MiXCR, one entry per CDR3 protein. The repertoire includes around 770,000 distinct CDR3 sequences, 29% of them detected once, and around 13% sits in the top ten. The sequencing here drew on cultured CD8+ T cells from PBMCs, taken from culture after CMV antigen stimulation. All receptors derive from a human donor in good health (CMV status not recorded). Some clones in this sample may be carry-over from other donors' samples.

This clonotype was observed many times. J is TRBJ1-6 and V is TRBV7-2; TRBD1 matches at 7 bases. The CDR3 sequence is 13 residues long. With V trimmed by 7 bases and J by 7 bases, 4 bases remained unmatched. CDR1 is SGHTA and CDR2 is FQGNSA in the germline V gene. This chain's CDR3 is CASIGQANSPLHF. The CDR3 DNA reads TGTGCCAGCATCGGACAGGCAAATTCACCCCTCCACTTT.

This clonotype has more than one count but fewer than ten. The chain links TRBV19 to TRBJ1-1; D unresolved. Per the germline V gene, CDR1 is LNHDA and CDR2 is SQIVND (reference sequence). The CDR3 has 15 residues. Trimming cost V 1 base and J 0 bases, with 9 bases left between them. The CDR3 protein is CASSIVKAVNTEAFF. CDR3 nucleotides: TGTGCCAGTAGTATAGTAAAGGCGGTGAACACTGAAGCTTTCTTT.

The count of this clonotype is one. The chain carries TRBV28 and TRBJ1-2; perhaps TRBD1 as D (6 bases). V was shortened by 6 bases and J by 5 bases, with 22 bases between the two germline ends. The CDR3 is 16 amino acids. CDR1 is MDHEN, CDR2 SYDVKM, per germline. CDR3 sequence (DNA): TGTGCCAGCAGCACCCTTCGGATAGACAGGTCGTATGGCTACACCTTC. Protein sequence: CASSTLRIDRSYGYTF.

There are many counts of this clonotype. The chain's CDR3 is CASSLVGVRGGVQPQHF. The CDR3 coding sequence is TGTGCCAGCAGCTTAGTAGGTGTTCGAGGGGGCGTTCAGCCCCAGCATTTT. The V and J genes are TRBV7-9 and TRBJ1-5, with 7 bases matching TRBD1. CDR3 size: 17 residues. Germline V gene lookup returns CDR1 SEHNR and CDR2 FQNEAQ (reference sequence). Germline trimming cut 1 base from V and 6 bases from J; bases unmatched to any gene: 12. Complete variable domain (other parts from reference TRBV7-9 and TRBJ1-5): DTGVSQNPRHKITKRGQNVTFRCDPISEHNRLYWYRQTLGQGPEFLTYFQNEAQLEKSRLLSDRFSAERPKGSFSTLEIQRTEQGDSAMYLCASSLVGVRGGVQPQHFGDGTRLSIL.

This CDR3 reads CASSLDIQGNEQFF. CDR3 bases: TGTGCCAGCAGCTTAGATATTCAGGGGAATGAGCAGTTCTTC. The rearrangement links TRBV7-6 to TRBJ2-1; a possible D gene is TRBD1 (6 bases). V lost 1 base and J lost 7, with 11 bases in between. The CDR3 sequence is 14 residues long. Germline lookup yields CDR1 SGHVS and CDR2 FNYEAQ.

The V and J genes are TRBV12-3 or TRBV12-4 and TRBJ2-7; 9 positions agree with TRBD1. This CDR3 comprises 17 residues. The V gene end was trimmed by 3 bases and the J gene end by 5 bases; junction bases not matched to a gene: 14. CDR3 sequence (DNA): TGTGCCAGCAGTTTTACCGCTGGGGGACAGGGCATGGACGAGCAGTACGTC. Translation gives CASSFTAGGQGMDEQYV.

V usage is TRBV25-1 and J usage is TRBJ2-2; D unclear. Trimming cost V 1 base and J 6 bases, with 9 bases left between them. The CDR3 length is 14 residues. Germline loops: CDR1 MGHDK, CDR2 SYGVNS. In DNA, the CDR3 is TGTGCCAGCAGTGAATCAACTGTGTCCGGGGAGCTGTTTTTT. Amino acid sequence: CASSESTVSGELFF.

The V gene is TRBV3-1, the J gene TRBJ1-5; D remains unclear. The V end lost 1 base, the J end lost 7 bases, and 11 bases lay between the germline ends. Germline CDR1 is LGHDT and CDR2 is YNNKEL (reference sequence). The CDR3 is 14 residues long. CDR3 loop: CASSQARGEQPQHF. CDR3 DNA: TGTGCCAGCAGCCAAGCCCGCGGGGAACAGCCCCAGCATTTT. Complete variable domain (other parts from reference TRBV3-1 and TRBJ1-5): DTAVSQTPKYLVTQMGNDKSIKCEQNLGHDTMYWYKQDSKKFLKIMFSYNNKELIINETVPNRFSPKSPDKAHLNLHINSLELGDSAVYFCASSQARGEQPQHFGDGTRLSIL.

The sample holds a few counts of this clonotype. V and J are TRBV12-3 or TRBV12-4 and TRBJ1-4; the D is unclear. CDR3 length equals 16 residues. V was trimmed by 6 bases and J by 3 bases, leaving 17 bases between them. CDR3 DNA sequence: TGTGCCAGCAGCCCCTTCTTAAGGGTCCCTAATGAAAAACTGTTTTTT. The encoded protein is CASSPFLRVPNEKLFF.

The chain links TRBV19 to TRBJ2-2; no firm D call. The CDR3 has 17 amino acids. The V and J ends lost 3 bases and 0 bases respectively, with 14 bases between them. Germline loops: CDR1 LNHDA, CDR2 SQIVND (reference sequence). CDR3 nucleotides: TGTGCCAGTAGTATCCGACACTACCCGGCGAACACCGGGGAGCTGTTTTTT. Protein: CASSIRHYPANTGELFF. Full variable domain (missing parts from reference TRBV19 and TRBJ2-2): DGGITQSPKYLFRKEGQNVTLSCEQNLNHDAMYWYRQDPGQGLRLIYYSQIVNDFQKGDIAEGYSVSREKKESFPLTVTSAQKNPTAFYLCASSIRHYPANTGELFFGEGSRLTVL.

In its sample, this clonotype was seen a few times. The chain uses TRBV4-1 and TRBJ2-7; no clear D. This CDR3 region has 14 residues. V was pared by 1 base and J by 2 bases, with 9 bases between. Germline-derived CDR1 and CDR2 are MGHRA and YSYEKL. CDR3 nucleotide sequence: TGCGCCAGCAGCCAAGTCGAGGAACCCTACGAGCAGTACTTC. It specifies CASSQVEEPYEQYF.

This clonotype showed up just a few times. The chain recombines TRBV7-6 with TRBJ1-1, with 9 positions matching TRBD1. This CDR3 has 15 residues. V lost 4 bases, J lost 5 bases, and 8 bases stayed unmatched. Germline CDR1 is SGHVS and CDR2 is FNYEAQ. The CDR3 loop reads CASSSATGGGTEAFF. The CDR3 DNA is TGTGCCAGCAGCTCCGCGACAGGGGGAGGAACTGAAGCTTTCTTT.

The chain employs TRBV2 and TRBJ2-2, with 12 bases matching TRBD2. This CDR3 comprises 20 residues. Per the germline V gene, CDR1 is SNHLY and CDR2 is FYNNEI. V trimming: 4 bases; J trimming: 1 base; junction bases outside the gene matches: 13. This CDR3 is CASSVLRGLAGGQNTGELFF. As DNA, the CDR3 is TGTGCCAGCAGTGTCCTCCGAGGGCTAGCGGGGGGGCAGAACACCGGGGAGCTGTTTTTT.

V gene TRBV27 combines with J gene TRBJ2-7; D is ambiguous. CDR1 is MNHEY and CDR2 is SMNVEV in the germline V gene (reference sequence). CDR3 length equals 12 residues. Trimming stripped 6 bases from V and 3 bases from J, with 9 bases between. CDR3 loop: CASREGNYEQYF. The DNA for the CDR3 is TGTGCCAGCAGGGAAGGGAACTACGAGCAGTACTTC.

This clonotype was seen only a few times. The chain carries TRBV7-9 and TRBJ2-7; tentatively, D is TRBD1 or TRBD2 (5 bases each). V was clipped by 6 bases and J by 0 bases, with 12 bases between them. Germline V gene lookup returns CDR1 SEHNR and CDR2 FQNEAQ (reference sequence). This CDR3 spans 14 amino acids. CDR3 DNA: TGTGCCAGCAGGGACACGGGGATCTCCTACGAGCAGTACGTC. This encodes CASRDTGISYEQYV.

This clonotype showed up just a few times. Compared with germline, one end of the junction differs, possibly owing to a read error. The rearrangement joins TRBV7-7 to TRBJ2-2; D is ambiguous. The CDR3 has 13 residues. In germline, CDR1 is SSHAT, CDR2 FNYEAQ (reference sequence). As DNA, the CDR3 is TGTGCTAGCAGCCGGACCTTCACCGGGGAGCTGTTTTTT. This translates into CASSRTFTGELFF.

This clonotype was recorded at least ten times. V usage is TRBV10-3 and J usage is TRBJ2-3, with 8 nucleotides matching TRBD2. Germline CDR1 ENHRY, CDR2 SYGVKD. The CDR3 is 16 amino acids. J was trimmed by 4 bases and V by 7 bases; bases with no gene match: 13. CDR3 bases: TGTGCCATCACTCGATCAGCGGGGGTCTCCGCAGATACGCAGTATTTT. Translation: CAITRSAGVSADTQYF.

This clonotype showed up just once. V and J are TRBV7-4 and TRBJ1-2; D ambiguous. Trimming removed 0 bases from V and 0 bases from J, with 11 bases in between. CDR1 and CDR2 (germline): SGHVT, SQSDAQ. This CDR3 comprises 16 residues. The CDR3 is CASSLAYTEANYGYTF. The CDR3 DNA sequence: TGTGCCAGCAGCTTAGCCTACACAGAAGCTAACTATGGCTACACCTTC.

The gene calls are TRBV5-6 and TRBJ1-1; D is possibly TRBD1 (5 bases). The V end was cut by 1 base, the J end by 1 base, with 11 bases between. The CDR3 has 15 residues. CDR1 is SGHDT and CDR2 is YYEEEE in the germline V gene. CDR3 nucleotide sequence: TGTGCCAGCAGCTTGAAATGGGGCAGGAACACTGAAGCTTTCTTT. Translating gives CASSLKWGRNTEAFF.

This clonotype was observed a few times. This chain joins TRBV7-9 and TRBJ2-3; D is unclear. V shed 1 base and J shed 6 bases, with 11 bases lying between them. Germline-derived CDR1 and CDR2 are SEHNR and FQNEAQ (reference sequence). This CDR3 contains 14 residues. In nucleotides, the CDR3 is TGTGCCAGCAGCTTAGACGGGCCCCTCGATACGCAGTATTTT. It translates to CASSLDGPLDTQYF.

Concerning this clonotype: At one boundary the junction diverges from the germline segment, which might be a read error. The CDR3 loop reads CASSLPGLAGNEQLF. In nucleotides, the CDR3 is TGTGCCAGCAGTTTACCGGGACTAGCGGGGAATGAGCAGTTATTC. This chain links TRBV27 with TRBJ2-1; 13 nucleotides agree with TRBD2. The CDR3 length is 15 residues. From germline, CDR1 is MNHEY and CDR2 SMNVEV (reference sequence).